Described below is a single T cell receptor beta chain sequence and its context. Its antigen is undetermined. This sample was taken from a study of post-analysis software for immune sequencing data. Study results and limitations: Included in a set of four or five TRBV segments more frequent in patients than controls were TRBV5-6, TRBV5-1 and TRBV20-1.

Trimming at V came to 7 bases and at J to 4 bases, leaving 8 bases not matched to a gene. The CDR3 length is 15 residues. Germline lookup yields CDR1 LGHNA and CDR2 YNFKEQ. Researchers reported that TCR beta cDNA libraries carried unique molecular identifiers. TCRdb reprocessed the PCR reads with MiXCR, giving one entry per CDR3 protein. The sample consists of roughly 430,000 distinct CDR3 sequences, approximately 37% of them appearing once. The sequence derives from a girl aged 2 to 10 with multiple sclerosis. The sequenced material came from blood. The chain recombines TRBV4-2 with TRBJ2-1; TRBD2 agrees at 9 bases. The CDR3 reads CASTVRLADYNEQFF. For the CDR3, the DNA is TGTGCCAGCACCGTAAGACTAGCGGATTACAATGAGCAGTTCTTC.